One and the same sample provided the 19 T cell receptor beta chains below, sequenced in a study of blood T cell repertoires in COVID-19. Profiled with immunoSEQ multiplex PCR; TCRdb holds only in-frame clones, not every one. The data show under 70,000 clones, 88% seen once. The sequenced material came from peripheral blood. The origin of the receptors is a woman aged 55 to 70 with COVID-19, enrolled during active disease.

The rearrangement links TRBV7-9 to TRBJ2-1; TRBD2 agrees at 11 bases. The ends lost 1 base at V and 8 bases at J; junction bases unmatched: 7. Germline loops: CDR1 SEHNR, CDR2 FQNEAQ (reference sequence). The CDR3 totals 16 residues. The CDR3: CASSLGVSTSGDEQFF. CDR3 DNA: TGTGCCAGCAGCTTAGGGGTCTCGACTAGCGGGGATGAGCAGTTCTTC.

CDR3 region: CASSRDRRPSTDTQYF. CDR3 in DNA: TGTGCCAGCAGCAGAGACAGGAGGCCTAGCACAGATACGCAGTATTTT. The rearrangement links TRBV5-6 to TRBJ2-3; TRBD1 might be the D (6 bases). Trimming took off 4 bases at V and 0 bases at J, with 15 bases between the two ends. The CDR3 runs to 16 residues. Per germline, CDR1 SGHDT and CDR2 YYEEEE.

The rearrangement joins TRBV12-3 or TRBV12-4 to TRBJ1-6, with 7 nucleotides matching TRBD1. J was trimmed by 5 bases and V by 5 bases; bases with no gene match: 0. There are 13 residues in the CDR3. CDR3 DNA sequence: TGTGCCAGCAGTGGGACAGATAATTCACCCCTCCACTTT. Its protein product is CASSGTDNSPLHF.

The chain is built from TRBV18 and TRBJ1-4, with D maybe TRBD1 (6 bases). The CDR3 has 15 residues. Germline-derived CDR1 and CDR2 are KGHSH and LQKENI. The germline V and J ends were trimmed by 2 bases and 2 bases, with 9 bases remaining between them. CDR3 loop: CASSPLQGTNEKLFF. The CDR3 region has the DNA TGTGCCAGCTCACCATTGCAGGGGACTAATGAAAAACTGTTTTTT.

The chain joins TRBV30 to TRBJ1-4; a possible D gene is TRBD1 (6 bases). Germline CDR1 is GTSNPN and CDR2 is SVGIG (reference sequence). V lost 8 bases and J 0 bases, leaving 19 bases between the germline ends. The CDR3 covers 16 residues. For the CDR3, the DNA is TGTGCCGCTCCCCAGGGGAGGGGTGCAACTAATGAAAAACTGTTTTTT. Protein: CAAPQGRGATNEKLFF.

CDR3 nucleotides: TGTGCCAGCAGCTTTTATCTCACAGATACGCAGTATTTT. It encodes CASSFYLTDTQYF. This chain connects TRBV11-3 to TRBJ2-3; unclear D gene. Germline V lookup: CDR1 SGHNT, CDR2 YENEEA. This CDR3 has 13 amino acids. V shed 3 bases and J shed 2 bases, with 6 bases lying between them. Full variable domain (missing parts from reference TRBV11-3 and TRBJ2-3): EAGVVQSPRYKIIEKKQPVAFWCNPISGHNTLYWYLQNLGQGPELLIRYENEEAVDDSQLPKDRFSAERLKGVDSTLKIQPAELGDSAVYLCASSFYLTDTQYFGPGTRLTVL.

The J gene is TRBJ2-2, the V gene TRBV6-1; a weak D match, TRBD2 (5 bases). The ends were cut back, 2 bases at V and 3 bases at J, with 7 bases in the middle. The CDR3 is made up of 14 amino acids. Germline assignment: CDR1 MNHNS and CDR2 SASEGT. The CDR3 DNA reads TGTGCCAGCAGTGAAACGGGGTACACCGGGGAGCTGTTTTTT. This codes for CASSETGYTGELFF.

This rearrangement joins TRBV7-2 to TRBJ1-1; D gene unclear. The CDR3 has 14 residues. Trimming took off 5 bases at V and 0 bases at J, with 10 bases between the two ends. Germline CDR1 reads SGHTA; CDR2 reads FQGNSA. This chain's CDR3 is CASSPDSLNTEAFF. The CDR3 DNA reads TGTGCCAGCAGCCCGGACTCACTGAACACTGAAGCTTTCTTT.

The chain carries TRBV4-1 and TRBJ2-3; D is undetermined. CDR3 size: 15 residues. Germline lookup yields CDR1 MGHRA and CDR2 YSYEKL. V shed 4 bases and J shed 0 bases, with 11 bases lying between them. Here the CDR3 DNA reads TGCGCCAGCAGCCCCTCGAGTCAAAGCACAGATACGCAGTATTTT. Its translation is CASSPSSQSTDTQYF.

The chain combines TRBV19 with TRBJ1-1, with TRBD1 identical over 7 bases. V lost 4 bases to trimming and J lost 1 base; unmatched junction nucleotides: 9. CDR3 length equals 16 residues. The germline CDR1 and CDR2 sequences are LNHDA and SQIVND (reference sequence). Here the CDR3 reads CASSTHVTGPNTEAFF. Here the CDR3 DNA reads TGTGCCAGTAGTACCCATGTGACAGGGCCGAACACTGAAGCTTTCTTT.

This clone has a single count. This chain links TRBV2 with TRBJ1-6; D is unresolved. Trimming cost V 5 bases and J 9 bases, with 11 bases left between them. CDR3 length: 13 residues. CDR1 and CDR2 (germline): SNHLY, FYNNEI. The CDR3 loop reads CASSRGKGSPLHF. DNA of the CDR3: TGTGCCAGCAGTCGGGGTAAGGGTTCACCCCTCCACTTT.

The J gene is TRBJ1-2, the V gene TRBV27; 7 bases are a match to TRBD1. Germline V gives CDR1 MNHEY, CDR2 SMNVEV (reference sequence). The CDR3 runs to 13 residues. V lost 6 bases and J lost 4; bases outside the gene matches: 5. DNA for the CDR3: TGTGCCAGCAGGCGTACAGGGGTCTATGGCTACACCTTC. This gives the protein CASRRTGVYGYTF.

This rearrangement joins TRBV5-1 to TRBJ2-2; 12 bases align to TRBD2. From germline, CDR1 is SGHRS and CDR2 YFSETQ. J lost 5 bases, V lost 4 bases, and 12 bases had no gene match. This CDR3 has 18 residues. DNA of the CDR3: TGCGCCAGCAGCCACCGACTAGCGGGGGCCGGGGGAACCGGGGAGCTGTTTTTT. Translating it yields CASSHRLAGAGGTGELFF.

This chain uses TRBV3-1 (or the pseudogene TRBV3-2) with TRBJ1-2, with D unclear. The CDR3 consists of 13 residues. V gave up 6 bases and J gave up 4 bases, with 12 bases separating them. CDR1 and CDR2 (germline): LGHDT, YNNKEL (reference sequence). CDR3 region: CASSHQASYGYTF. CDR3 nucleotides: TGTGCCAGCAGTCACCAGGCGTCCTATGGCTACACCTTC.

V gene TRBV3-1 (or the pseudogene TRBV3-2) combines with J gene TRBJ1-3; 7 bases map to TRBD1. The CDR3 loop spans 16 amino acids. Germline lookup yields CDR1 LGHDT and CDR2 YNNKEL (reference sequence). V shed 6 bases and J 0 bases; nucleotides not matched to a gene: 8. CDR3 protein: CASRLGTVDSGNTIYF. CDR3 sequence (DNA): TGTGCCAGCAGACTCGGGACAGTAGACTCTGGAAACACCATATATTTT.

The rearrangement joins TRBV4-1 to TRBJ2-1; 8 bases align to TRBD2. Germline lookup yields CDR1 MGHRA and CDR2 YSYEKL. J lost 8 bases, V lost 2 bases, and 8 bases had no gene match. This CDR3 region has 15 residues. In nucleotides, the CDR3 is TGCGCCAGCAGCCAACGGGGGGGCAGGGTCGATGAGCAGTTCTTC. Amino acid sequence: CASSQRGGRVDEQFF.

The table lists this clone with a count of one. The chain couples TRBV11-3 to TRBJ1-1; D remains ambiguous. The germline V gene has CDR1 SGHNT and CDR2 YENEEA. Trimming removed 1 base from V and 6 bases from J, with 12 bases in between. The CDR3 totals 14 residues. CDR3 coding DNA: TGTGCCAGCAGCTTAGGGCTTGCCGGGGCTGAAGCTTTCTTT. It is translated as CASSLGLAGAEAFF.

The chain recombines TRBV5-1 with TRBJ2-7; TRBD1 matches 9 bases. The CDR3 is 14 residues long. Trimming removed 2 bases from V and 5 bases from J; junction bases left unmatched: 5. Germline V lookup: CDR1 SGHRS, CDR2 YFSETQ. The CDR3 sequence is CASSLTTGGDEQYF. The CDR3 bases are TGCGCCAGCAGCTTAACGACAGGGGGGGACGAGCAGTACTTC.

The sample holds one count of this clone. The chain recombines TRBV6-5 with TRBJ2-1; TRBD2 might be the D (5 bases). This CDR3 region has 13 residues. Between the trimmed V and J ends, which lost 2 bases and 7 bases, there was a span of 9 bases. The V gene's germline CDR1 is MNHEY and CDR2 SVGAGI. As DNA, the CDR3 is TGTGCCAGCAGTTACGGCTCGGGGAATGAGCAGTTCTTC. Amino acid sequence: CASSYGSGNEQFF.